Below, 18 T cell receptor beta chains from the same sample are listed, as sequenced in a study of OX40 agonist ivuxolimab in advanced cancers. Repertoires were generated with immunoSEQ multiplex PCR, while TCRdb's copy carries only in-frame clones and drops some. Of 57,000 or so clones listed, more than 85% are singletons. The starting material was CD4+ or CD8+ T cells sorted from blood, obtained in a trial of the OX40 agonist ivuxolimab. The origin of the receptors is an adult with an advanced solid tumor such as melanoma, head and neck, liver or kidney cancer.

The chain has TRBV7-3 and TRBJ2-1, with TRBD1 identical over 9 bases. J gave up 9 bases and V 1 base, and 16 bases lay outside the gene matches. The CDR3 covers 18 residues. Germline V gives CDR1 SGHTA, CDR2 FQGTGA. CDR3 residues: CASSLKVSRDRVGSEQFF. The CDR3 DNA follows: TGTGCCAGCAGCTTAAAGGTCTCCCGGGACAGGGTTGGTAGTGAGCAGTTCTTC. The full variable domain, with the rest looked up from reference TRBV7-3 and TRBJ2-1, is GAGVSQTPSNKVTEKGKYVELRCDPISGHTALYWYRQSLGQGPEFLIYFQGTGAADDSGLPNDRFFAVRPEGSVSTLKIQRTERGDSAVYLCASSLKVSRDRVGSEQFFGPGTRLTVL.

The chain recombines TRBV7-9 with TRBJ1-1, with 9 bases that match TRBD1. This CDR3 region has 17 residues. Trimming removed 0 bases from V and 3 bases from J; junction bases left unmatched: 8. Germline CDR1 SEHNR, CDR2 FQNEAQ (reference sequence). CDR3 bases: TGTGCCAGCAGCTTAGCTAATACAGGGGGCGCGGACACTGAAGCTTTCTTT. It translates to CASSLANTGGADTEAFF.

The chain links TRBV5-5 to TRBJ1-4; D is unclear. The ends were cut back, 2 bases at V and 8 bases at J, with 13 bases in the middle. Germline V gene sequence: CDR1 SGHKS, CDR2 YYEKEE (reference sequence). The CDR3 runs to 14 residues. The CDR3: CASSLPGRLEKLFF. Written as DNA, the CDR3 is TGTGCCAGCAGCTTACCTGGACGGTTGGAAAAACTGTTTTTT. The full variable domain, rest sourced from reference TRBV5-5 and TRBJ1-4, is DAGVTQSPTHLIKTRGQQVTLRCSPISGHKSVSWYQQVLGQGPQFIFQYYEKEERGRGNFPDRFSARQFPNYSSELNVNALLLGDSALYLCASSLPGRLEKLFFGSGTQLSVL.

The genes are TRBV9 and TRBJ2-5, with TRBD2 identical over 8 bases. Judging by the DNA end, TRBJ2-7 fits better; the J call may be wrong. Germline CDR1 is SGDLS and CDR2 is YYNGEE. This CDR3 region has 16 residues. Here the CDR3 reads CASSVGSAGGSYEQYF. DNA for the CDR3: TGTGCCAGCAGCGTAGGCAGCGCGGGGGGCTCCTACGAGCAGTACTTC.

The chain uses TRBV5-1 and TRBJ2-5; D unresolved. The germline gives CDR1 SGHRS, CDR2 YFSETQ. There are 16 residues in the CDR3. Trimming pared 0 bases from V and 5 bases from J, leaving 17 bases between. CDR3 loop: CASSLVLVQGRETQYF. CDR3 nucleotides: TGCGCCAGCAGCTTGGTTCTAGTACAAGGGCGGGAGACCCAGTACTTC.

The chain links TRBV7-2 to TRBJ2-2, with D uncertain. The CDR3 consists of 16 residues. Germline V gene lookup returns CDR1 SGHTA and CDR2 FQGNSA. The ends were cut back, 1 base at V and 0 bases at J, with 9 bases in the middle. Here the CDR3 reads CASSLDIPTNTGELFF. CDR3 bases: TGTGCCAGCAGCTTAGACATCCCCACGAACACCGGGGAGCTGTTTTTT. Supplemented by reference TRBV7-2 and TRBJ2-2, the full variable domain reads GAGVSQSPSNKVTEKGKDVELRCDPISGHTALYWYRQSLGQGLEFLIYFQGNSAPDKSGLPSDRFSAERTGGSVSTLTIQRTQQEDSAVYLCASSLDIPTNTGELFFGEGSRLTVL.

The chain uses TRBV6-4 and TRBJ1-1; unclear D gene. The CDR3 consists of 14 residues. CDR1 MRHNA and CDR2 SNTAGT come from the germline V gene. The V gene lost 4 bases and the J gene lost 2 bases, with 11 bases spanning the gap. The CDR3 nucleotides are TGTGCCAGCAGTGTCAGTGCAGTCAACACTGAAGCTTTCTTT. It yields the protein CASSVSAVNTEAFF.

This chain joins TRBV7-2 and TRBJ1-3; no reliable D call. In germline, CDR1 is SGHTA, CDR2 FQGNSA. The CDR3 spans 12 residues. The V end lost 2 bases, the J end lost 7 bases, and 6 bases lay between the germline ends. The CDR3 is CASSLPPNTIYF. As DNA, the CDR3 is TGTGCCAGCAGCTTACCCCCTAACACCATATATTTT.

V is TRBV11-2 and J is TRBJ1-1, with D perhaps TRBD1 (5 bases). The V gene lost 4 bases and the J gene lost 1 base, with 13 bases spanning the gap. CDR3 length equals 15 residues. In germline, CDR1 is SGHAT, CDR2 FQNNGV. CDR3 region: CASSSRDGGNTEAFF. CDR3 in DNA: TGTGCCAGCAGCTCGAGGGACGGTGGGAACACTGAAGCTTTCTTT.

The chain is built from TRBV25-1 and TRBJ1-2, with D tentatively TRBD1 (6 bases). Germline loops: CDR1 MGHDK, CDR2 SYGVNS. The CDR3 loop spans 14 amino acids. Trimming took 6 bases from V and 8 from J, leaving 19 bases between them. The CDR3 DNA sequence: TGTGCCAGCAGCCCTGGTCAGGGGATTCTGGGCTACACCTTC. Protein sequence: CASSPGQGILGYTF.

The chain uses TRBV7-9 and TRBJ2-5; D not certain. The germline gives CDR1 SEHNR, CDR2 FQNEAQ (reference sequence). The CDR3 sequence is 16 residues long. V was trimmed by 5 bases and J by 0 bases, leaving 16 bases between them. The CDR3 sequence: CASSQHSDGHQETQYF. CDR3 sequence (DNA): TGTGCCAGCAGCCAACACTCGGACGGCCACCAAGAGACCCAGTACTTC.

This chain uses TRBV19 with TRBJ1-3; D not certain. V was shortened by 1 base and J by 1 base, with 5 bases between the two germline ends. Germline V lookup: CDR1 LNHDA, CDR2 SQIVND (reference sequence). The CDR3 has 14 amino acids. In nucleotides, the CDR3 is TGTGCCAGTAGTATAGGTCTGTCTGGAAACACCATATATTTT. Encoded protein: CASSIGLSGNTIYF.

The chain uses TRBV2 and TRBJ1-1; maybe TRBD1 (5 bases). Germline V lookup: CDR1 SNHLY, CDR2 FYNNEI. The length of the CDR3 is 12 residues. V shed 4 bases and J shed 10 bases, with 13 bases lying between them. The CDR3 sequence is CASSATGLGAFF. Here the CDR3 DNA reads TGTGCCAGCAGTGCCACGGGGCTGGGAGCTTTCTTT.

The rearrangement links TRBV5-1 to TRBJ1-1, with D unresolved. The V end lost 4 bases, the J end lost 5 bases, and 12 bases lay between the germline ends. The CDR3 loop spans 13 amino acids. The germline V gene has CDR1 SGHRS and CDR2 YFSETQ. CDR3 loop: CASSLFMGTEAFF. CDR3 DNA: TGCGCCAGCAGCCTCTTTATGGGGACTGAAGCTTTCTTT.

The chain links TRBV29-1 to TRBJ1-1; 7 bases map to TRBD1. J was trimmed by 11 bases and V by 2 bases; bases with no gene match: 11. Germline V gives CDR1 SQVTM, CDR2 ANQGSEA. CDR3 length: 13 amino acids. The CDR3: CSVESGGGARAFF. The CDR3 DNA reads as TGCAGCGTTGAATCAGGGGGTGGGGCGCGGGCTTTCTTT.

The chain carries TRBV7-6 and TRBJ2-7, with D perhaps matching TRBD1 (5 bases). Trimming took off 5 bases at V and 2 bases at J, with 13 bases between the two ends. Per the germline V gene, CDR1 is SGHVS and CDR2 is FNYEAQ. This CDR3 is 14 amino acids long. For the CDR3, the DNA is TGTGCCAGCAGCCCCAACAGGAACCCCTACGAGCAGTACTTC. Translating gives CASSPNRNPYEQYF.

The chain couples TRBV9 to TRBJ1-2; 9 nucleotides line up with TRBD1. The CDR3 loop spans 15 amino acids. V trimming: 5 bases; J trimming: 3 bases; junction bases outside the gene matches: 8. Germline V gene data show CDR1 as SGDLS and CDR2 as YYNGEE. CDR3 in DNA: TGTGCCAGCAGTGTACAGGGGGCGATGGACTATGGCTACACCTTC. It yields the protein CASSVQGAMDYGYTF.

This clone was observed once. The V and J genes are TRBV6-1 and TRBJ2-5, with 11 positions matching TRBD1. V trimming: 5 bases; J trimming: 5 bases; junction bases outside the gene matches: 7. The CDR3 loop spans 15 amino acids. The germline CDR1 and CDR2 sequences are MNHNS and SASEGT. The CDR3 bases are TGTGCCAGCAGTCAGGACAGGGGGCGCGGGGAGACCCAGTACTTC. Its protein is CASSQDRGRGETQYF.